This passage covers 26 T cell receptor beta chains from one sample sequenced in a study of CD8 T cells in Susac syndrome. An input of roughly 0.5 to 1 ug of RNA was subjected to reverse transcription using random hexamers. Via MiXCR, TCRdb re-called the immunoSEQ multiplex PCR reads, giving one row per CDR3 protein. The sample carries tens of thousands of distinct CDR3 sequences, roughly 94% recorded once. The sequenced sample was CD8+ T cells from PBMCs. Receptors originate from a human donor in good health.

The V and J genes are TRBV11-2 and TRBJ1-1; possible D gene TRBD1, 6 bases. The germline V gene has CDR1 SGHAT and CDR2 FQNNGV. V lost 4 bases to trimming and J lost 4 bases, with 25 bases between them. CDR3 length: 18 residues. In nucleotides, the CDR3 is TGTGCCAGCAGCTACCCGAGACAGGTCTCGGTCGGGGGCACTGAAGCTTTCTTT. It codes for CASSYPRQVSVGGTEAFF.

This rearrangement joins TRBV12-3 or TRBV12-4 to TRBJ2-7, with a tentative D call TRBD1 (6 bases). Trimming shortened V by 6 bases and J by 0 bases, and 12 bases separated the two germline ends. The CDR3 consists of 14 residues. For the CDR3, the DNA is TGTGCCAGCAGCCCCGAGGACAGCTCCTACGAGCAGTACTTC. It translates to CASSPEDSSYEQYF.

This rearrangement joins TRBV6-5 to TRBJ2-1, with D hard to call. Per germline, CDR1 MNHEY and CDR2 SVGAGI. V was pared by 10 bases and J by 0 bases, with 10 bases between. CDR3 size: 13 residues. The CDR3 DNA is TGTGCCACCCTAGGGCGCTCCTACAATGAGCAGTTCTTC. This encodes CATLGRSYNEQFF.

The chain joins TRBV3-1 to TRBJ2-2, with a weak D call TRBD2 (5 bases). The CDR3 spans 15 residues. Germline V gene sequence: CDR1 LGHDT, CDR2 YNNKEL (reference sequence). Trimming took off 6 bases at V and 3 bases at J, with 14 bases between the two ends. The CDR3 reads CASSLERWDTGELFF. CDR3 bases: TGTGCCAGCAGTCTTGAGCGGTGGGACACCGGGGAGCTGTTTTTT. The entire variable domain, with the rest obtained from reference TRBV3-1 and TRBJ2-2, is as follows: DTAVSQTPKYLVTQMGNDKSIKCEQNLGHDTMYWYKQDSKKFLKIMFSYNNKELIINETVPNRFSPKSPDKAHLNLHINSLELGDSAVYFCASSLERWDTGELFFGEGSRLTVL.

The CDR3: CASSLPRQTLQTYGYTF. CDR3 sequence (DNA): TGTGCCAGCAGTCTCCCCCGACAGACGCTCCAAACGTATGGCTACACCTTC. The V gene is TRBV7-9, the J gene TRBJ1-2, with D perhaps matching TRBD1 (5 bases). The CDR3 extends over 17 amino acids. The germline V and J ends were trimmed by 6 bases and 5 bases, with 25 bases remaining between them. Per germline, CDR1 SEHNR and CDR2 FQNEAQ (reference sequence).

This CDR3 is CATSDLARGEQFF. The CDR3 DNA reads TGTGCCACCAGTGATTTGGCCCGCGGGGAGCAGTTCTTC. The chain employs TRBV24-1 and TRBJ2-1, with D possibly TRBD2 on 5 matching bases. This CDR3 contains 13 residues. From germline, CDR1 is KGHDR and CDR2 SFDVKD. V was pared by 0 bases and J by 10 bases, with 9 bases between.

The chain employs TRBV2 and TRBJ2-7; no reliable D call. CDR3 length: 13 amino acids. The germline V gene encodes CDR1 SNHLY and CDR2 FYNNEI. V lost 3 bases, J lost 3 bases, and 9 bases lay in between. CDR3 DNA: TGTGCCAGCAGTGAGGTCAGGATCTACGAGCAGTACTTC. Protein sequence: CASSEVRIYEQYF.

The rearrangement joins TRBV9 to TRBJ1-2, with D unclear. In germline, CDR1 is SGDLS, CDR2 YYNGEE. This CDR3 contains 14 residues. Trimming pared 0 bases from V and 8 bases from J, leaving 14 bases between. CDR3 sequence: CASSVEPLSHGYTF. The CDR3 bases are TGTGCCAGCAGCGTAGAACCCTTATCCCACGGCTACACCTTC.

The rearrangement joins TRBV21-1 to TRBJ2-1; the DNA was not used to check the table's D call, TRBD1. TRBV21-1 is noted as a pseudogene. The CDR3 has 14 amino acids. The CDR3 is CASSKRRGRNEQFF. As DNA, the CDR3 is TGTGCCAGCAGCAAAAGAAGGGGGCGCAATGAGCAGTTCTTC.

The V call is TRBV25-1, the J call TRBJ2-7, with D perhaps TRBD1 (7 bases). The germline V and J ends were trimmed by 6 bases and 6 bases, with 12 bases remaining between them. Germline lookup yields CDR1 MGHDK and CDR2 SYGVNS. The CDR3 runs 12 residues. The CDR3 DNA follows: TGTGCCAGCAGGGGGGGACAGACCGAGCAGTACTTC. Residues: CASRGGQTEQYF.

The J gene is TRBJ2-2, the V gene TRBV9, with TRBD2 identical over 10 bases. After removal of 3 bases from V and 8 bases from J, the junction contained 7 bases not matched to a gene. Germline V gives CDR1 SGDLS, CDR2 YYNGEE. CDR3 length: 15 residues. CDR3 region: CASSGVAGGTGELFF. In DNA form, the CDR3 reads TGTGCCAGCAGCGGTGTAGCGGGAGGAACGGGGGAGCTGTTTTTT.

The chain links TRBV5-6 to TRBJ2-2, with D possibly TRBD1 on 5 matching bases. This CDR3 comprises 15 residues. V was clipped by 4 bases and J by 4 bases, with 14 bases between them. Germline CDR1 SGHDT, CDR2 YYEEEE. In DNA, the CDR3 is TGTGCCAGCAGCAAATACAGGAGCAGCACCGGGGAGCTGTTTTTT. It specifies CASSKYRSSTGELFF.

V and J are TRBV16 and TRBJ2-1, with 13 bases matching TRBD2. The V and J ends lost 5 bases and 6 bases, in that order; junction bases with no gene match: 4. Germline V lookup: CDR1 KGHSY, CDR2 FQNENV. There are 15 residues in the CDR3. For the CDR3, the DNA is TGTGCCAGCAGCTCGGGACTAGCGGGGTTCAATGAGCAGTTCTTC. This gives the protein CASSSGLAGFNEQFF.

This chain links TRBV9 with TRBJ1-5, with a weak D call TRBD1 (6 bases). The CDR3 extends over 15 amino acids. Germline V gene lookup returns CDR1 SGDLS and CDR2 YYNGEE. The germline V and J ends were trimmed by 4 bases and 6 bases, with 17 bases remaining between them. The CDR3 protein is CASSKGGGDIQPQHF. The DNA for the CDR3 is TGTGCCAGCAGCAAGGGGGGAGGGGACATTCAGCCCCAGCATTTT.

As DNA, the CDR3 is TGTGCCAGCGCGACCGCCGGGACATCGGAACGAGATACGCAGTATTTT. Protein sequence: CASATAGTSERDTQYF. The rearrangement joins TRBV28 to TRBJ2-3, with a weak D call TRBD1 (6 bases). The CDR3 extends over 16 amino acids. CDR1 is MDHEN, CDR2 SYDVKM, per germline. V dropped 8 bases and J dropped 5 bases, with 23 bases sitting between them.

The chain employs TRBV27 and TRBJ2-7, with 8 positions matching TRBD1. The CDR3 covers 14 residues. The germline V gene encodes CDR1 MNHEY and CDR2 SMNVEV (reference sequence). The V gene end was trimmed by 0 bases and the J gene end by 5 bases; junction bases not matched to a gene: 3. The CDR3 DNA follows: TGTGCCAGCAGTTTATCCAGGGGGCGCAACGAGCAGTACTTC. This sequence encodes CASSLSRGRNEQYF.

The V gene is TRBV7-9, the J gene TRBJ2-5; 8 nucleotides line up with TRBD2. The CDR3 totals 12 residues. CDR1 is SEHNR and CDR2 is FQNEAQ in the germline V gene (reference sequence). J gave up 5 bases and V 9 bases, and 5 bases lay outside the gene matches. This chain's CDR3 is CASQAGVETQYF. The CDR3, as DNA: TGTGCCAGTCAAGCGGGAGTTGAGACCCAGTACTTC. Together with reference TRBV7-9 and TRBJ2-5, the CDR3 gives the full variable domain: DTGVSQNPRHKITKRGQNVTFRCDPISEHNRLYWYRQTLGQGPEFLTYFQNEAQLEKSRLLSDRFSAERPKGSFSTLEIQRTEQGDSAMYLCASQAGVETQYFGPGTRLLVL.

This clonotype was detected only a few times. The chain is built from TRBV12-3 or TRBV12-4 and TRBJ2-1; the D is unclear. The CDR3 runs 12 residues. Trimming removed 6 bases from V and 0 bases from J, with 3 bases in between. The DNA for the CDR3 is TGTGCCAGCAGGAGCTCCTACAATGAGCAGTTCTTC. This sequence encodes CASRSSYNEQFF.

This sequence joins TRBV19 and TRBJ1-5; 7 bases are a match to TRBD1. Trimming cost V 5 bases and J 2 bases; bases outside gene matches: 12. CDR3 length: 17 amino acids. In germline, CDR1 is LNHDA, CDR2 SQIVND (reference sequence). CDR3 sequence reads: CASSPWDSLAGNQPQHF. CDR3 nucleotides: TGTGCCAGTAGTCCCTGGGACAGTCTCGCGGGCAATCAGCCCCAGCATTTT.

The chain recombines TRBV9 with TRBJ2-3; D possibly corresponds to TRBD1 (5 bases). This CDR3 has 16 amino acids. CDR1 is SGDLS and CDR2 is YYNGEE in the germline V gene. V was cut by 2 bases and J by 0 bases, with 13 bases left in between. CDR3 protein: CASSVKRTTSTDTQYF. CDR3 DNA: TGTGCCAGCAGCGTGAAACGGACAACTAGCACAGATACGCAGTATTTT.

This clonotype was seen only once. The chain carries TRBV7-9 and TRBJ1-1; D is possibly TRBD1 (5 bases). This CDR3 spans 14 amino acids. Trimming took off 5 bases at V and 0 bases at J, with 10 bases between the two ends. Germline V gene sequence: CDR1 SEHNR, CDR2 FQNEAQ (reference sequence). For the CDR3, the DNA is TGTGCCAGCAGCCCGGCGACAGTGAACACTGAAGCTTTCTTT. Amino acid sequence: CASSPATVNTEAFF.

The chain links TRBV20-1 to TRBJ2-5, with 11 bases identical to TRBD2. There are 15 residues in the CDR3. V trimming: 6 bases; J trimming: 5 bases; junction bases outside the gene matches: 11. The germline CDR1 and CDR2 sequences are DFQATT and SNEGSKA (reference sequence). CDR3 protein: CSARTSGSGRETQYF. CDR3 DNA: TGCAGTGCGAGGACTAGCGGGTCGGGGCGGGAGACCCAGTACTTC.

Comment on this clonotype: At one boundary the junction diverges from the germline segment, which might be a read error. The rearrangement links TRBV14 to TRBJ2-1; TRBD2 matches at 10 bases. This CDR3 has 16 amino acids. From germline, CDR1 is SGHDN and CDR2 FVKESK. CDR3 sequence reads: CASSQDFGTSDSEQFF. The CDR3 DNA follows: TGTGCCAGTAGCCAAGATTTCGGGACTAGCGATTCGGAGCAGTTCTTC.

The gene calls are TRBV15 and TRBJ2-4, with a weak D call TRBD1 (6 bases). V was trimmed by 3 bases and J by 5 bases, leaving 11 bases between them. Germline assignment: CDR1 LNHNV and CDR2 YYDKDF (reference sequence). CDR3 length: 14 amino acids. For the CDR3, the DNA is TGTGCCACCAGCAGGGGGGCTAGGGAAAACATTCAGTACTTC. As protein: CATSRGARENIQYF.

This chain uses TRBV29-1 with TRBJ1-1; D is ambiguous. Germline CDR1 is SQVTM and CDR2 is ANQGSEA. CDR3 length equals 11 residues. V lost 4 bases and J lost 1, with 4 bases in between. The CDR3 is CSVGKNTEAFF. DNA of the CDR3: TGCAGCGTTGGGAAGAACACTGAAGCTTTCTTT. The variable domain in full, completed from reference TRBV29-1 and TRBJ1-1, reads SAVISQKPSRDICQRGTSLTIQCQVDSQVTMMFWYRQQPGQSLTLIATANQGSEATYESGFVIDKFPISRPNLTFSTLTVSNMSPEDSSIYLCSVGKNTEAFFGQGTRLTVV.

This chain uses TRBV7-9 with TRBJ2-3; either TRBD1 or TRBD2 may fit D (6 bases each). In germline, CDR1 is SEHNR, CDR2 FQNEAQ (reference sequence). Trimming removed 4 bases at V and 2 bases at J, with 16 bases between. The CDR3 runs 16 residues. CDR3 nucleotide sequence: TGTGCCAGCAGCTCCCGAGGGGGGCCGTTCACAGATACGCAGTATTTT. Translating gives CASSSRGGPFTDTQYF.